One and the same sample provided the 25 T cell receptor beta chains below, sequenced in a study of T cell responses to AZD1222 COVID-19 vaccine. Assay used: immunoSEQ multiplex PCR; TCRdb lists only in-frame clones, some missing. This table holds approximately 150,000 clones, 91% found once. The sequencing used peripheral blood, collected 28 days after the second dose of the MenACWY control vaccine. The receptors stem from an adult who received the MenACWY meningococcal vaccine as a control.

This clone was seen just once. CDR3 amino acids: CASSSAGLFYNEQFF. The CDR3 coding sequence is TGTGCCAGTAGTTCAGCGGGACTCTTCTACAATGAGCAGTTCTTC. The chain combines TRBV19 with TRBJ2-1; 7 nucleotides align to TRBD2. J lost 3 bases, V lost 5 bases, and 7 bases had no gene match. This CDR3 spans 15 amino acids. Germline CDR1 reads LNHDA; CDR2 reads SQIVND (reference sequence).

The chain combines TRBV6-2 or TRBV6-3 with TRBJ1-2, with D maybe TRBD1 (5 bases). Germline loops: CDR1 MNHEY, CDR2 SVGEGT. The CDR3 is 13 residues long. V shed 2 bases and J shed 8 bases, with 12 bases lying between them. The CDR3 coding sequence is TGTGCCAGCAGTTACGTCAGGGCCACGGGCTACACCTTC. Protein: CASSYVRATGYTF.

This clone occurred once. The rearrangement uses TRBV7-9 and TRBJ2-1; possibly TRBD1 or TRBD2 for D (5 bases each). The CDR3 covers 13 residues. Trimming left V 5 bases short and J 5 bases short, with 10 bases between. The germline gives CDR1 SEHNR, CDR2 FQNEAQ (reference sequence). CDR3 nucleotide sequence: TGTGCCAGCAGCGTCGGGGCAAACAATGAGCAGTTCTTC. Its protein product is CASSVGANNEQFF. Variable domain in full (rest from reference TRBV7-9 and TRBJ2-1): DTGVSQNPRHKITKRGQNVTFRCDPISEHNRLYWYRQTLGQGPEFLTYFQNEAQLEKSRLLSDRFSAERPKGSFSTLEIQRTEQGDSAMYLCASSVGANNEQFFGPGTRLTVL.

The chain is built from TRBV19 and TRBJ2-5; D is unresolved. V lost 5 bases to trimming and J lost 3 bases, with 10 bases between them. The CDR3 spans 13 residues. Germline loops: CDR1 LNHDA, CDR2 SQIVND (reference sequence). CDR3 in amino acids: CASSAGREETQYF. The CDR3 nucleotides read TGTGCCAGTAGTGCCGGACGGGAAGAGACCCAGTACTTC.

The rearrangement links TRBV6-2 or TRBV6-3 to TRBJ1-2; D is perhaps TRBD1 (5 bases). Trimming took off 0 bases at V and 3 bases at J, with 14 bases between the two ends. There are 16 residues in the CDR3. Germline CDR1 MNHEY, CDR2 SVGEGT. CDR3 sequence reads: CASSYSTQGGDYGYTF. In nucleotides, the CDR3 is TGTGCCAGCAGTTACTCGACGCAGGGTGGGGACTATGGCTACACCTTC.

This sequence joins TRBV18 and TRBJ1-4; D unresolved. Germline V gene lookup returns CDR1 KGHSH and CDR2 LQKENI. The V end lost 3 bases, the J end lost 3 bases, and 8 bases lay between the germline ends. CDR3 size: 14 residues. The CDR3 loop is CASSPPSSNEKLFF. The CDR3 DNA reads TGTGCCAGCTCACCGCCGTCTTCTAATGAAAAACTGTTTTTT. The full variable domain, completed using reference TRBV18 and TRBJ1-4, is NAGVMQNPRHLVRRRGQEARLRCSPMKGHSHVYWYRQLPEEGLKFMVYLQKENIIDESGMPKERFSAEFPKEGPSILRIQQVVRGDSAAYFCASSPPSSNEKLFFGSGTQLSVL.

The chain carries TRBV11-2 and TRBJ1-6, with D hard to call. V lost 5 bases to trimming and J lost 6 bases, with 8 bases between them. Looked up from germline, CDR1 is SGHAT and CDR2 is FQNNGV. The CDR3 totals 13 residues. As DNA, the CDR3 is TGTGCCAGCAGCCCCCTACTTAATTCACCCCTCCACTTT. Translated: CASSPLLNSPLHF.

The V gene is TRBV3-1 (or the pseudogene TRBV3-2), the J gene TRBJ2-1, with TRBD2 matching over 7 bases. The CDR3 covers 13 residues. The germline V gene has CDR1 LGHDT and CDR2 YNNKEL (reference sequence). V lost 4 bases and J lost 6; bases outside the gene matches: 3. CDR3 nucleotides: TGTGCCAGCAGCCTTGCGGGAGTCAATGAGCAGTTCTTC. Translated, it gives CASSLAGVNEQFF.

J is TRBJ1-5 and V is TRBV27, with D uncertain. The V gene's germline CDR1 is MNHEY and CDR2 SMNVEV (reference sequence). The length of the CDR3 is 13 residues. With 7 bases removed from V and 6 bases from J, the gap between germline ends came to 13 bases. The CDR3 loop reads CASMEGLTQPQHF. CDR3 DNA: TGTGCCAGCATGGAGGGTCTAACTCAGCCCCAGCATTTT.

The chain recombines TRBV4-3 with TRBJ2-4; D not resolved. Germline V gives CDR1 LGHNA, CDR2 YSLEER. The V and J ends lost 2 bases and 10 bases respectively, with 12 bases between them. CDR3 size: 13 residues. CDR3 coding DNA: TGCGCCAGCAGCCAAAACTTCCACAATATTCAGTACTTC. Translated, it gives CASSQNFHNIQYF.

This chain connects TRBV7-9 to TRBJ2-7; 9 bases align to TRBD2. Germline V CDR1 and CDR2: SEHNR, FQNEAQ (reference sequence). Trimming removed 2 bases from V and 0 bases from J; junction bases left unmatched: 5. The CDR3 covers 16 residues. The DNA for the CDR3 is TGTGCCAGCAGCTTATATATAGCGGGGGCCTCCTACGAGCAGTACTTC. Protein sequence: CASSLYIAGASYEQYF.

The CDR3 DNA sequence: TGTGCCAGCAGACCCCTAGCGGGGGGGCCATACAATGAGCAGTTCTTC. It codes for CASRPLAGGPYNEQFF. The rearrangement joins TRBV5-6 to TRBJ2-1, with 12 bases fitting TRBD2. V shed 5 bases and J 4 bases; nucleotides not matched to a gene: 7. CDR1 SGHDT and CDR2 YYEEEE come from the germline V gene. The CDR3 extends over 16 amino acids.

The V and J genes are TRBV7-9 and TRBJ1-3, with D hard to call. CDR1 is SEHNR and CDR2 is FQNEAQ in the germline V gene (reference sequence). V was cut by 5 bases and J by 0 bases, with 11 bases left in between. The length of the CDR3 is 15 residues. In DNA, the CDR3 is TGTGCCAGCAGCACGGACGGCCGCTCTGGAAACACCATATATTTT. It is translated as CASSTDGRSGNTIYF.

The chain has TRBV12-3 or TRBV12-4 and TRBJ1-5, with D uncertain. The CDR3 spans 13 residues. Deletions cut 5 bases from V and 7 bases from J, with 12 bases between. The DNA of the CDR3 is TGTGCCAGCAGTCGCGAGCAACCGCAGCCCCAGCATTTT. Amino acid sequence: CASSREQPQPQHF.

The chain recombines TRBV7-3 with TRBJ2-5; the D gene is possibly TRBD2 (6 bases). CDR3 size: 15 residues. CDR1 is SGHTA, CDR2 FQGTGA, per germline. The V end was cut by 7 bases, the J end by 6 bases, with 21 bases between. The CDR3 loop reads CASTFLEGGGKTQYF. CDR3 nucleotides: TGTGCCAGCACCTTCTTGGAGGGAGGCGGGAAGACCCAGTACTTC.

The V gene is TRBV19, the J gene TRBJ2-1; D assignment may be TRBD1 or TRBD2 (5 bases each). The V end was cut by 3 bases, the J end by 0 bases, with 9 bases between. Germline V gene lookup returns CDR1 LNHDA and CDR2 SQIVND (reference sequence). CDR3 length equals 15 residues. The CDR3 loop reads CASSIEGNSYNEQFF. The CDR3 coding sequence is TGTGCCAGTAGTATCGAGGGGAACTCCTACAATGAGCAGTTCTTC.

The rearrangement links TRBV7-2 to TRBJ2-7; tentative D call: TRBD2 (6 bases). Germline V gene data show CDR1 as SGHTA and CDR2 as FQGNSA. This CDR3 is 15 amino acids long. V lost 5 bases and J 0 bases, leaving 14 bases between the germline ends. The CDR3 sequence is CASSGLLASSYEQYF. CDR3 DNA sequence: TGTGCCAGCAGCGGGCTACTAGCCAGCTCCTACGAGCAGTACTTC.

The chain links TRBV19 to TRBJ1-1; the match to TRBD1 covers 8 bases. CDR1 and CDR2 (germline): LNHDA, SQIVND (reference sequence). V dropped 3 bases and J dropped 11; count of bases not matched to a gene: 5. The CDR3 totals 12 residues. The CDR3 bases are TGTGCCAGTAGTATGGAGACAGGGGCGGCTTTCTTT. The encoded protein is CASSMETGAAFF.

The gene calls are TRBV6-2 or TRBV6-3 and TRBJ1-1; 7 bases are shared with TRBD1. The CDR3 totals 14 residues. CDR1 and CDR2 from the germline V gene are MNHEY and SVGEGT. The V gene end was trimmed by 6 bases and the J gene end by 3 bases; junction bases not matched to a gene: 7. The CDR3, as DNA: TGTGCCAGCAGCCACCTCCAGGGGGACACTGAAGCTTTCTTT. The encoded protein is CASSHLQGDTEAFF.

CDR3 nucleotides: TGTGCCAGAAGCTTGGGGGACAGTACCTACGAGCAGTACTTC. Its translation is CARSLGDSTYEQYF. V and J are TRBV5-3 and TRBJ2-7; 7 bases line up with TRBD1. TRBV5-3 is reported as an ORF; its role is uncertain. The V segment lost 0 bases and the J segment 2 bases; nucleotides outside the gene matches: 2. The CDR3 is 14 residues long.

This clone was seen only once. The chain links TRBV3-1 (or the pseudogene TRBV3-2) to TRBJ2-1, with D unclear. V dropped 1 base and J dropped 10 bases, with 17 bases sitting between them. CDR3 length: 15 amino acids. Germline loops: CDR1 LGHDT, CDR2 YNNKEL (reference sequence). CDR3 bases: TGTGCCAGCAGCCAAGGTAGCCGGGCCCTACAAGAGCAGTTCTTC. It translates to CASSQGSRALQEQFF.

The chain couples TRBV2 to TRBJ2-4, with no clear D. The CDR3 spans 11 residues. Trimming stripped 6 bases from V and 8 bases from J, with 8 bases between. The germline gives CDR1 SNHLY, CDR2 FYNNEI. CDR3 coding DNA: TGTGCCAGCAGCCCCGTTGACATTCAGTACTTC. Translation: CASSPVDIQYF.

The rearrangement uses TRBV19 and TRBJ2-7; D gene ambiguous. CDR1 and CDR2 from the germline V gene are LNHDA and SQIVND (reference sequence). Deletions cut 3 bases from V and 5 bases from J, with 11 bases between. The CDR3 has 13 residues. The CDR3 loop is CASSMVGWDEQYF. For the CDR3, the DNA is TGTGCCAGTAGTATGGTGGGCTGGGACGAGCAGTACTTC. Complete variable domain (other parts from reference TRBV19 and TRBJ2-7): DGGITQSPKYLFRKEGQNVTLSCEQNLNHDAMYWYRQDPGQGLRLIYYSQIVNDFQKGDIAEGYSVSREKKESFPLTVTSAQKNPTAFYLCASSMVGWDEQYFGPGTRLTVT.

The chain uses TRBV5-1 and TRBJ2-6; D is undetermined. Germline V gives CDR1 SGHRS, CDR2 YFSETQ. Trimming removed 0 bases from V and 0 bases from J, with 10 bases in between. The CDR3 has 17 residues. The CDR3 region has the DNA TGCGCCAGCAGCTTGGTGACCAGCGTCTCTGGGGCCAACGTCCTGACTTTC. Translation gives CASSLVTSVSGANVLTF.

The chain links TRBV28 to TRBJ2-3; 8 nucleotides match TRBD2. The V gene's germline CDR1 is MDHEN and CDR2 SYDVKM. The CDR3 is 14 residues long. V lost 6 bases to trimming and J lost 7 bases; unmatched junction nucleotides: 9. Here the CDR3 reads CASRGAGAVNTQYF. The CDR3 bases are TGTGCCAGCAGGGGAGCGGGAGCCGTCAATACGCAGTATTTT.